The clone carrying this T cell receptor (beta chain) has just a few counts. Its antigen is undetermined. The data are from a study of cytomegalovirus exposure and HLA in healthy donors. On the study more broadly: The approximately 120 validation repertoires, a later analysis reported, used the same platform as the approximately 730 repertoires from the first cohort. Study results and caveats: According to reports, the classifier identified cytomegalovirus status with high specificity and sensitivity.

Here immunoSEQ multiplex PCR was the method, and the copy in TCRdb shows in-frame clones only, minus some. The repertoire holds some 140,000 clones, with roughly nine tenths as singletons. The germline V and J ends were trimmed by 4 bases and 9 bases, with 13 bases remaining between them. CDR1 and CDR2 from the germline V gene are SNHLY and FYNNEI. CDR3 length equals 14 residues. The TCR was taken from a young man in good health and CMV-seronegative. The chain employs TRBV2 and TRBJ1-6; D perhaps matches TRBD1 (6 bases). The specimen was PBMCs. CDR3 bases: TGTGCCAGCAGTGCTCGAAGGGGGAGTTCACCCCTCCACTTT. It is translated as CASSARRGSSPLHF. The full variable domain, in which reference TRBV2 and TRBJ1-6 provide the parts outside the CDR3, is EPEVTQTPSHQVTQMGQEVILRCVPISNHLYFYWYRQILGQKVEFLVSFYNNEISEKSEIFDDQFSVERPDGSNFTLKIRSTKLEDSAMYFCASSARRGSSPLHFGNGTRLTVT.